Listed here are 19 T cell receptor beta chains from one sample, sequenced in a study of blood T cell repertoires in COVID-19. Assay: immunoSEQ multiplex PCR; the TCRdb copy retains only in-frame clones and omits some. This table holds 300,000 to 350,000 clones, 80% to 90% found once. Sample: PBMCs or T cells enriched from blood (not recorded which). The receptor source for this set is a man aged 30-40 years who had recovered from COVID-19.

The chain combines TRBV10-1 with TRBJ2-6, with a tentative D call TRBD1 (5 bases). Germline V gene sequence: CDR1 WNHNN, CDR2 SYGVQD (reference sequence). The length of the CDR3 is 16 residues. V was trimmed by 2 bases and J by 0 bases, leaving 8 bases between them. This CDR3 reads CASSEDSSSGANVLTF. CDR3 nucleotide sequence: TGCGCCAGCAGTGAGGACAGCTCCTCTGGGGCCAACGTCCTGACTTTC.

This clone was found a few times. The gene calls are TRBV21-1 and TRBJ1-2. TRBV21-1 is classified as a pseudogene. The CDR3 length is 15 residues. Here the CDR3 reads CASTRGGDSNYGYTF. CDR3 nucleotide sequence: TGTGCCAGCACAAGGGGGGGAGATTCTAACTATGGCTACACCTTC.

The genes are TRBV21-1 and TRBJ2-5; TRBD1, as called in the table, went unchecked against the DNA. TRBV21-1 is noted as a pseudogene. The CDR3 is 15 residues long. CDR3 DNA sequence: TGTGCCAGCAGCATCTCCAGGGACAGGGAAGAGACCCAGTACTTC. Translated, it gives CASSISRDREETQYF.

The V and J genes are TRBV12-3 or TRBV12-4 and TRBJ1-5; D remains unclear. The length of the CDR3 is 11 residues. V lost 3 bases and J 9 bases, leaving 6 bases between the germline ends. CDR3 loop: CASSFRGPQHF. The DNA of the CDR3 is TGTGCCAGCAGTTTCCGCGGGCCCCAGCATTTT.

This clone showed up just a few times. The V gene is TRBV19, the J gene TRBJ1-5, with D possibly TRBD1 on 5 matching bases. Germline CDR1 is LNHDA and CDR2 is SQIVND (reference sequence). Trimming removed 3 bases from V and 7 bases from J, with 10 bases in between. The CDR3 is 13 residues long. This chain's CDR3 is CASSIRVQQPQHF. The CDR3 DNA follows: TGTGCCAGTAGTATCAGGGTACAACAGCCCCAGCATTTT.

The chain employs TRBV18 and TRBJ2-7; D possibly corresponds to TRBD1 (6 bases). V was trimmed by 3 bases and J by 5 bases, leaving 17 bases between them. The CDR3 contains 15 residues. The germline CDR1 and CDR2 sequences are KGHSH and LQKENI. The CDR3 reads CASSPGTRSLNEQYF. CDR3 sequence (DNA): TGTGCCAGCTCACCCGGGACACGTTCTTTGAACGAGCAGTACTTC. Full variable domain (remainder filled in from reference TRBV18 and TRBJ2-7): NAGVMQNPRHLVRRRGQEARLRCSPMKGHSHVYWYRQLPEEGLKFMVYLQKENIIDESGMPKERFSAEFPKEGPSILRIQQVVRGDSAAYFCASSPGTRSLNEQYFGPGTRLTVT.

The CDR3 spells CATTDARRTGELFF. The CDR3 coding sequence is TGTGCCACTACCGACGCCCGGAGAACCGGGGAGCTGTTTTTT. J is TRBJ2-2 and V is TRBV24-1; D unresolved. The CDR3 totals 14 residues. V shed 10 bases and J shed 5 bases, with 16 bases lying between them. Germline V gene lookup returns CDR1 KGHDR and CDR2 SFDVKD.

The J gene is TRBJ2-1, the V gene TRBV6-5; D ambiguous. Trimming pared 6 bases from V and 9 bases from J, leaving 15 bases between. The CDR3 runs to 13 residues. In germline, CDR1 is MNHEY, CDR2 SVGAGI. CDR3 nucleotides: TGTGCCAGCAGCCTTCGTCCGAACGGTGAGCAGTTCTTC. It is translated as CASSLRPNGEQFF.

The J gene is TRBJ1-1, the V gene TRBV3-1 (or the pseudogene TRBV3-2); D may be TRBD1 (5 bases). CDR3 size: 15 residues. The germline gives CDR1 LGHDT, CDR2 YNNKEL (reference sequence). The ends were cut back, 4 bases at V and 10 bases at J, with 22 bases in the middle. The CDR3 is CASSPGGGARGVAFF. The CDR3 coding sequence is TGTGCCAGCAGCCCCGGGGGAGGGGCCCGTGGGGTAGCTTTCTTT.

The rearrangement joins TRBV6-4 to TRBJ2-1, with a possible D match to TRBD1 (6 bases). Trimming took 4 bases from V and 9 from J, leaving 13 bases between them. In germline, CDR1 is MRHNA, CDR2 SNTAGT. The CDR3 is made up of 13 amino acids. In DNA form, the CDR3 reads TGTGCCAGCAGTGGGTCAGGGGAGAGTGAGCAGTTCTTC. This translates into CASSGSGESEQFF.

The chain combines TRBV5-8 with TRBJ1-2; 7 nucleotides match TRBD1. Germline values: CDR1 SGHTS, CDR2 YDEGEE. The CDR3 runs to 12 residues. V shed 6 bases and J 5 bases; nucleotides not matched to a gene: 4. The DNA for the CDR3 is TGTGCCAGCACCCGGACAGGATATGGCTACACCTTC. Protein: CASTRTGYGYTF. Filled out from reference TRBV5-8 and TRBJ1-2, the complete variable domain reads EAGVTQSPTHLIKTRGQQATLRCSPISGHTSVYWYQQALGLGLQFLLWYDEGEERNRGNFPPRFSGRQFPNYSSELNVNALELEDSALYLCASTRTGYGYTFGSGTRLTVV.

CDR3: CASSFAENTEAFF. DNA for the CDR3: TGTGCCAGCAGTTTTGCAGAGAACACTGAAGCTTTCTTT. The chain has TRBV27 and TRBJ1-1; D ambiguous. The CDR3 consists of 13 residues. Trimming cost V 3 bases and J 1 base, with 6 bases left between them. Looked up from germline, CDR1 is MNHEY and CDR2 is SMNVEV (reference sequence).

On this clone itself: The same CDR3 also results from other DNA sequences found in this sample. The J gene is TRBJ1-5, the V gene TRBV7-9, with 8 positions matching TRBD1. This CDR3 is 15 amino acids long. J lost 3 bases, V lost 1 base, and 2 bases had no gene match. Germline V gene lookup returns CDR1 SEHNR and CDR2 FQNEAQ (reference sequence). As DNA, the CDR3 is TGTGCCAGCAGCTTAGGACAGGGGTACAATCAGCCCCAGCATTTT. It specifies CASSLGQGYNQPQHF.

CDR3 DNA: TGTGCCAGCAGTTACGGGCCTAGCGGGGGGGCGAATGAGCAGTTCTTC. Translation gives CASSYGPSGGANEQFF. The genes are TRBV6-5 and TRBJ2-1; 12 nucleotides match TRBD2. CDR1 and CDR2 from the germline V gene are MNHEY and SVGAGI. The CDR3 is made up of 16 amino acids. J was trimmed by 7 bases and V by 2 bases; bases with no gene match: 6.

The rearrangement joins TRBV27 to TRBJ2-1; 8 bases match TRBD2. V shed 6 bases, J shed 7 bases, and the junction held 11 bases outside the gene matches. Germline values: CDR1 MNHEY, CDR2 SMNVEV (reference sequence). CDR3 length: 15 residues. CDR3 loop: CASSPRLALGNEQFF. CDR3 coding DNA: TGTGCCAGCAGCCCGAGACTAGCGTTAGGTAATGAGCAGTTCTTC.

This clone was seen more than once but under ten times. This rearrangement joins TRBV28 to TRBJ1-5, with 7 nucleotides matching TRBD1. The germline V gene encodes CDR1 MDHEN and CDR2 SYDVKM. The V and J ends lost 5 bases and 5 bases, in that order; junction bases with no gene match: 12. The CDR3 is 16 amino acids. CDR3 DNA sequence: TGTGCCAGCAGTCCAACACAGGGGTTTGGGGATCAGCCCCAGCATTTT. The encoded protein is CASSPTQGFGDQPQHF.

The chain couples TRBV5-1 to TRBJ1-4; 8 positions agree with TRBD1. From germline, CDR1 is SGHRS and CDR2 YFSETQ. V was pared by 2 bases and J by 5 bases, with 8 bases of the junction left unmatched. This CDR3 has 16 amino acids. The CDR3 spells CASSLGGTGPNEKLFF. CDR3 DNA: TGCGCCAGCAGCTTAGGTGGGACAGGACCAAATGAAAAACTGTTTTTT.

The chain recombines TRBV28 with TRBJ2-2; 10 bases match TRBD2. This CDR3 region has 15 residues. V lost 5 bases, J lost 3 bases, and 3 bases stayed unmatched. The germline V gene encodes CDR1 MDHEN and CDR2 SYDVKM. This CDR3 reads CASSTSGVYTGELFF. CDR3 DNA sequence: TGTGCCAGCAGTACTAGCGGGGTTTACACCGGGGAGCTGTTTTTT. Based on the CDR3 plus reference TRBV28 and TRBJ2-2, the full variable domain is DVKVTQSSRYLVKRTGEKVFLECVQDMDHENMFWYRQDPGLGLRLIYFSYDVKMKEKGDIPEGYSVSREKKERFSLILESASTNQTSMYLCASSTSGVYTGELFFGEGSRLTVL.

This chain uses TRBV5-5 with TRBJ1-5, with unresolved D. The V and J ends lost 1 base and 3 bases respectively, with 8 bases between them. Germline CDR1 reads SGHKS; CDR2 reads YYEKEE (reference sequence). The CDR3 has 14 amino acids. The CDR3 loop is CASSLWADNQPQHF. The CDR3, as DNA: TGTGCCAGCAGCTTGTGGGCCGACAATCAGCCCCAGCATTTT.